This T cell receptor beta chain was found in a study of T cell clonality in common variable immunodeficiency. Trimming stripped 6 bases from V and 0 bases from J, with 14 bases between. The CDR3 sequence is 16 residues long. Germline CDR1 reads SNHLY; CDR2 reads FYNNEI. This clone was detected a few times. Its antigen is not identified. The observed sequence ends 3 residues before the CDR3 terminus, with the missing tail filled in from the germline J gene. The repertoire was sequenced with immunoSEQ multiplex PCR; TCRdb's copy has only in-frame clones and lacks some. This sample has 25,000 to 30,000 clones, each found more than once. Overall study findings and caveats: In common variable immunodeficiency, TCR beta chains reportedly carried fewer deletions and N-nucleotide insertions.

The receptor comes from a human donor with common variable immunodeficiency. Sequencing was performed on peripheral blood mononuclear cells. The gene calls are TRBV2 and TRBJ2-2; D gene uncertain. CDR3 amino acids: CASSDPTRTNTGELFF. CDR3 DNA (partial): TGTGCCAGCAGCGACCCGACAAGAACGAACACCGGGGAG.